This T cell receptor (beta chain) was documented in a study of blood T cell repertoires in COVID-19. About the research overall: COVID-19 samples, acute and convalescent, were from the United States, Italy and Spain. PBMCs, B-cell-depleted T cells, or T cells provided the cDNA or gDNA that made up the material.

Per the original data handling: Nucleated cell number was recorded as an estimate derived from reference gene primer amplification. The method was immunoSEQ multiplex PCR; TCRdb's version includes in-frame clones alone and lacks a portion of them. The V and J calls and clone size come from that table; D and trimming were worked out from the DNA. The sample contains some 190,000 clones, 76% of which appear only once. This CDR3 is built from 17 residues. The germline V gene has CDR1 MDHEN and CDR2 SYDVKM. V lost 1 base, J lost 3 bases, and 15 bases lay in between. Sequenced input: peripheral blood. The receptor's source is a woman aged 45-59 years with active or convalescent COVID-19. The chain has TRBV28 and TRBJ1-4; D remains ambiguous. In nucleotides, the CDR3 is TGTGCCAGCAGTTTATTCGCGGCGGAGAGGGCTAATGAAAAACTGTTTTTT. It codes for CASSLFAAERANEKLFF.